This entry lists 29 T cell receptor beta chains sequenced from one sample in a study of T cells in Graves' hyperthyroidism and ophthalmopathy (dated by TCRdb to the late 2010s). Receptor libraries were prepared by multiplex PCR. The data were produced on an Illumina HiSeq 2000. The TCR beta CDR3 regions were amplified from the RNA transcripts. For the first round of RT-PCR on the TCR CDR3, the HTBI primer set was used together with the Qiagen OneStep RT-PCR kit. TCRdb ran its own pipeline on the public reads, namely fastp trimming at Q25 and MiXCR clone calling, and kept in-frame beta chains. One record per CDR3 amino acid sequence lists the most common genes and DNA. Recorded for this sample are about half a million distinct CDR3 sequences; 22% of them occurred a single time. The ten largest clones take up around 54% of the sample. The specimen sequenced was blood. The receptors shown here come from a woman between 65 and 79 years old with Graves' ophthalmopathy.

This clonotype has more than one count but fewer than ten. This chain connects TRBV27 to TRBJ1-4, with D uncertain. Germline lookup yields CDR1 MNHEY and CDR2 SMNVEV (reference sequence). The CDR3 covers 15 residues. The ends were cut back, 2 bases at V and 6 bases at J, with 13 bases in the middle. CDR3 DNA: TGTGCCAGCAGTTTAGGAACAGAGCCCTATGAAAAACTGTTTTTT. Its protein is CASSLGTEPYEKLFF.

This clonotype has a handful of counts. V and J are TRBV6-1 and TRBJ2-7, with TRBD2 matching over 11 bases. With V trimmed by 6 bases and J by 2 bases, 15 bases remained unmatched. The germline V gene has CDR1 MNHNS and CDR2 SASEGT. This CDR3 has 18 residues. The CDR3 sequence: CASSSRPGLAGGTYEQYF. Written as DNA, the CDR3 is TGTGCCAGCAGCTCGCGCCCAGGGCTAGCGGGGGGAACCTACGAGCAGTACTTC.

The chain uses TRBV7-2 and TRBJ2-3; D is possibly TRBD2 (6 bases). The CDR3 is 16 amino acids. CDR1 and CDR2 from the germline V gene are SGHTA and FQGNSA. V lost 5 bases and J 4 bases, leaving 19 bases between the germline ends. DNA for the CDR3: TGTGCCAGCAGCCATTTGGCGGGATTAGTAGCAGATACGCAGTATTTT. The encoded protein is CASSHLAGLVADTQYF.

The chain is built from TRBV20-1 and TRBJ2-2; 14 bases are a match to TRBD2. J lost 5 bases, V lost 2 bases, and 1 base had no gene match. The germline V gene has CDR1 DFQATT and CDR2 SNEGSKA (reference sequence). This CDR3 has 15 amino acids. CDR3 sequence: CSARRLAGGTGELFF. The DNA of the CDR3 is TGCAGTGCTAGACGACTAGCGGGAGGGACCGGGGAGCTGTTTTTT.

This clonotype was observed many times. V is TRBV12-3 or TRBV12-4 and J is TRBJ1-1, with D possibly TRBD1 on 6 matching bases. V lost 4 bases, J lost 1 base, and 10 bases lay in between. This CDR3 region has 14 residues. As DNA, the CDR3 is TGTGCCAGCAGTTCGTCGACAGGGAACACTGAAGCTTTCTTT. This codes for CASSSSTGNTEAFF.

This clonotype showed up many times. The chain combines TRBV11-2 with TRBJ2-1; D may be TRBD1 (6 bases). Per the germline V gene, CDR1 is SGHAT and CDR2 is FQNNGV. Trimming stripped 5 bases from V and 0 bases from J, with 11 bases between. The CDR3 spans 15 residues. CDR3 sequence: CASSTGTSSYNEQFF. Written as DNA, the CDR3 is TGTGCCAGCAGCACAGGGACGAGCTCCTACAATGAGCAGTTCTTC.

In this sample, this clonotype turned up a few times. This chain links TRBV5-1 with TRBJ2-7; TRBD1 aligns across 11 bases. CDR3 length: 15 residues. The germline V gene has CDR1 SGHRS and CDR2 YFSETQ. Trimming took 4 bases from V and 5 from J; bases not matched to a gene: 8. The CDR3 spells CASSARDRGSNEQYF. As DNA, the CDR3 is TGCGCCAGCAGCGCCCGGGACAGGGGGTCCAACGAGCAGTACTTC.

The chain joins TRBV12-3 or TRBV12-4 to TRBJ2-3, with D maybe TRBD2 (5 bases). V gave up 10 bases and J gave up 6 bases, with 17 bases separating them. The CDR3 contains 13 residues. CDR3 in amino acids: CATRAPGTDTQYF. CDR3 sequence (DNA): TGTGCCACTAGAGCCCCGGGAACTGATACGCAGTATTTT.

V and J are TRBV7-2 and TRBJ2-7; D possibly matches TRBD1 or TRBD2 (5 bases each). V shed 2 bases and J shed 3 bases, with 14 bases lying between them. CDR3 length: 15 amino acids. Germline assignment: CDR1 SGHTA and CDR2 FQGNSA. CDR3 protein: CASSLWGPTHYEQYF. CDR3 nucleotide sequence: TGTGCCAGCAGCTTATGGGGACCAACCCACTACGAGCAGTACTTC.

This chain connects TRBV29-1 to TRBJ1-2, with D perhaps TRBD1 (6 bases). V lost 7 bases and J 4 bases, leaving 13 bases between the germline ends. CDR1 SQVTM and CDR2 ANQGSEA come from the germline V gene. This CDR3 has 12 residues. The CDR3 DNA is TGCAGCGAGTCGGACAGAGCCTATGGCTACACCTTC. It yields the protein CSESDRAYGYTF.

This clonotype was detected only a few times. J is TRBJ1-4 and V is TRBV18, with D possibly being TRBD1 (5 bases). CDR1 and CDR2 (germline): KGHSH, LQKENI. The V end lost 5 bases, the J end lost 8 bases, and 12 bases lay between the germline ends. The length of the CDR3 is 13 residues. DNA for the CDR3: TGTGCCAGCTCAGTCGGGGGAAAGGAAAAACTGTTTTTT. Protein sequence: CASSVGGKEKLFF.

This clonotype was seen a handful of times. V gene TRBV6-1 combines with J gene TRBJ2-3, with TRBD1 matching 9 bases. This CDR3 is 14 amino acids long. The germline V gene encodes CDR1 MNHNS and CDR2 SASEGT. V lost 7 bases, J lost 5 bases, and 7 bases stayed unmatched. CDR3 region: CASKDRGGGDTQYF. The DNA of the CDR3 is TGTGCCAGCAAAGACAGGGGGGGAGGAGATACGCAGTATTTT.

Of note for this clonotype: As the CDR3 is not closed by the conserved phenylalanine or tryptophan, this likely results from a read error. V usage is TRBV2 and J usage is TRBJ2-7; 9 bases agree with TRBD2. V was pared by 7 bases and J by 6 bases, with 7 bases of the junction left unmatched. Germline assignment: CDR1 SNHLY and CDR2 FYNNEI. This CDR3 has 13 amino acids. The CDR3 nucleotides read TGTGCCAGCAACAGCTGGACTAGCGTCGAGCAGTACCTC. It encodes CASNSWTSVEQYL.

This clonotype has a count of ten or more. V is TRBV28 and J is TRBJ2-7; 10 bases are a match to TRBD1. This CDR3 comprises 15 residues. V lost 2 bases, J lost 6 bases, and 7 bases stayed unmatched. CDR1 is MDHEN, CDR2 SYDVKM, per germline. CDR3 coding DNA: TGTGCCAGCAGTTTAGGTGACAGGGGGCAATTCGAGCAGTACTTC. It codes for CASSLGDRGQFEQYF.

This clonotype has ten or more counts. The gene calls are TRBV12-3 or TRBV12-4 and TRBJ2-7, with TRBD1 identical over 7 bases. The ends lost 6 bases at V and 1 base at J; junction bases unmatched: 6. This CDR3 is built from 14 residues. CDR3 loop: CASSTQQGSYEQYF. The CDR3 bases are TGTGCCAGCAGCACCCAACAGGGGTCCTACGAGCAGTACTTC.

V is TRBV6-5 and J is TRBJ1-4; no clear D. Trimming pared 2 bases from V and 8 bases from J, leaving 12 bases between. CDR3 size: 14 residues. Looked up from germline, CDR1 is MNHEY and CDR2 is SVGAGI. CDR3 residues: CASSYRAGREKLFF. CDR3 nucleotide sequence: TGTGCCAGCAGTTACCGGGCAGGACGCGAAAAACTGTTTTTT.

The chain employs TRBV2 and TRBJ2-7; 7 positions match TRBD1. The CDR3 covers 14 residues. Germline-derived CDR1 and CDR2 are SNHLY and FYNNEI. J gave up 7 bases and V 6 bases, and 12 bases lay outside the gene matches. As DNA, the CDR3 is TGTGCCAGCAGCTTCAACAGGGGAAGTAGTGAGCAGTACTTC. As protein: CASSFNRGSSEQYF.

The gene calls are TRBV5-1 and TRBJ2-4; 7 bases line up with TRBD1. The CDR3 consists of 15 residues. After removal of 5 bases from V and 1 base from J, the junction contained 6 bases not matched to a gene. Germline V lookup: CDR1 SGHRS, CDR2 YFSETQ. CDR3 bases: TGCGCCAGCAGAAACACAGGGGAGGCCAAAAACATTCAGTACTTC. Amino acid sequence: CASRNTGEAKNIQYF.

This clonotype was counted a few times. The chain combines TRBV29-1 with TRBJ2-3; D possibly corresponds to TRBD1 (6 bases). This CDR3 has 13 amino acids. V was clipped by 8 bases and J by 2 bases, with 14 bases between them. CDR1 and CDR2 (germline): SQVTM, ANQGSEA. In DNA, the CDR3 is TGCAGCACGGACGACAGGTTCACAGATACGCAGTATTTT. Protein sequence: CSTDDRFTDTQYF.

This clonotype was recorded a few times. The V call is TRBV30, the J call TRBJ2-7; no definite D call. The V end was cut by 0 bases, the J end by 7 bases, with 7 bases between. The CDR3 is 11 residues long. The germline gives CDR1 GTSNPN, CDR2 SVGIG (reference sequence). This CDR3 reads CAWSVVSEQYF. The CDR3 nucleotides are TGTGCCTGGAGTGTAGTCAGTGAGCAGTACTTC. The full variable domain, completed using reference TRBV30 and TRBJ2-7, is SQTIHQWPATLVQPVGSPLSLECTVEGTSNPNLYWYRQAAGRGLQLLFYSVGIGQISSEVPQNLSASRPQDRQFILSSKKLLLSDSGFYLCAWSVVSEQYFGPGTRLTVT.

The chain employs TRBV19 and TRBJ1-2, with TRBD1 identical over 8 bases. J gave up 3 bases and V 1 base, and 4 bases lay outside the gene matches. The CDR3 runs to 15 residues. CDR1 and CDR2 from the germline V gene are LNHDA and SQIVND (reference sequence). The CDR3 nucleotides read TGTGCCAGTAGTATAGCCGACAGGGGCGACTATGGCTACACCTTC. This sequence encodes CASSIADRGDYGYTF.

This clonotype was counted at least ten times. The V and J genes are TRBV28 and TRBJ1-1, with D uncertain. The CDR3 is 18 residues long. Germline CDR1 MDHEN, CDR2 SYDVKM. The V and J ends lost 5 bases and 3 bases respectively, with 25 bases between them. Written as DNA, the CDR3 is TGTGCCAGCAGTCCCCGTTGGGCCTTCTCCCGGTGGGACACTGAAGCTTTCTTT. Its protein is CASSPRWAFSRWDTEAFF.

This clonotype occurred many times. The J gene is TRBJ2-7, the V gene TRBV20-1, with 14 bases identical to TRBD2. Germline CDR1 and CDR2: DFQATT and SNEGSKA (reference sequence). The V segment lost 5 bases and the J segment 9 bases; nucleotides outside the gene matches: 6. The CDR3 covers 13 residues. The CDR3 DNA reads TGCAGTGCTTCGGGACTAGCGGGAGTCGGGCAGTACTTC. It is translated as CSASGLAGVGQYF.

This clonotype was seen at least ten times. The chain is built from TRBV6-1 and TRBJ2-7; D may be TRBD1 or TRBD2 (5 bases each). V was trimmed by 5 bases and J by 6 bases, leaving 17 bases between them. Per germline, CDR1 MNHNS and CDR2 SASEGT. This CDR3 spans 14 amino acids. In DNA, the CDR3 is TGTGCCAGCAGTAATAGGGACCGGAGTTCCGAGCAGTACTTC. Translating it yields CASSNRDRSSEQYF.

Ten or more counts support this clonotype. The chain joins TRBV12-3 or TRBV12-4 to TRBJ1-1, with D tentatively TRBD1 (5 bases). The V and J ends lost 5 bases and 0 bases respectively, with 10 bases between them. The CDR3 is 14 residues long. The CDR3 sequence is CASSIGGLNTEAFF. For the CDR3, the DNA is TGTGCCAGCAGTATTGGGGGTCTGAACACTGAAGCTTTCTTT.

CDR3 sequence: CASSSPRLSGANVLTF. The CDR3 DNA follows: TGTGCCAGCAGCTCGCCGAGACTGTCTGGGGCCAACGTCCTGACTTTC. The chain joins TRBV11-2 to TRBJ2-6; D not certain. The germline V gene has CDR1 SGHAT and CDR2 FQNNGV. The CDR3 runs 16 residues. V shed 4 bases and J shed 1 base, with 11 bases lying between them.

This clonotype was counted at least ten times. The genes are TRBV24-1 and TRBJ2-7; TRBD2 agrees at 13 bases. Germline loops: CDR1 KGHDR, CDR2 SFDVKD. The length of the CDR3 is 16 residues. With 1 base clipped from V and 2 bases from J, the junction kept 1 base outside the gene matches. CDR3 DNA: TGTGCCACCAGTGATTTCGGGACTAGCGGGACCTACGAGCAGTACTTC. Translation: CATSDFGTSGTYEQYF.

This clonotype occurred a few times. This chain joins TRBV10-1 and TRBJ2-3; 7 bases fit TRBD2. The CDR3 spans 15 residues. Germline CDR1 and CDR2: WNHNN and SYGVQD (reference sequence). J lost 0 bases, V lost 3 bases, and 3 bases had no gene match. The CDR3 DNA reads as TGCGCCAGCAGTGATCTAGCGGAGAGCACAGATACGCAGTATTTT. The encoded protein is CASSDLAESTDTQYF.

The V gene is TRBV5-1, the J gene TRBJ2-1; TRBD2 might be the D (6 bases). Trimming took off 0 bases at V and 4 bases at J, with 14 bases between the two ends. CDR3 length equals 16 residues. Germline values: CDR1 SGHRS, CDR2 YFSETQ. This CDR3 is CASSLAGIAEYNEQFF. For the CDR3, the DNA is TGCGCCAGCAGCTTGGCCGGGATAGCGGAGTACAATGAGCAGTTCTTC.